This record looks at one T cell receptor beta chain sequence and its context. The data belong to a study of control samples from healthy donors and cancer patients. The CDR3 sequence is 13 residues long. V gave up 10 bases and J gave up 0 bases; unmatched junction bases: 6. The V gene's germline CDR1 is SGHVS and CDR2 FQNEAQ. This table comes from immunoSEQ multiplex PCR, and its TCRdb copy is limited to in-frame clones, with some not included. The table records 80,000 to 85,000 clones, roughly 90% of them present only once. Sequenced input: blood. This chain joins TRBV7-8 and TRBJ2-7; TRBD2 aligns across 7 bases. The receptor comes from a woman aged 45-65 years in good health. The CDR3 reads CATGRTYSYEQYF. As DNA, the CDR3 is TGTGCCACCGGGAGGACTTACTCCTACGAGCAGTACTTC. Combining the CDR3 with reference TRBV7-8 and TRBJ2-7 gives the whole variable domain GAGVSQSPRYKVAKRGQDVALRCDPISGHVSLFWYQQALGQGPEFLTYFQNEAQLDKSGLPSDRFFAERPEGSVSTLKIQRTQQEDSAVYLCATGRTYSYEQYFGPGTRLTVT.